This TCR beta chain was captured in a study of cytomegalovirus exposure and HLA in healthy donors. Study-wide findings and caveats: Analyzed later, most CMV-associated TCR beta chains appeared HLA-restricted.

On this clone itself: The target antigen is unknown.

The PCR contained 60 Vbeta and 13 Jbeta primers. Profiled with immunoSEQ multiplex PCR; TCRdb holds only in-frame clones, not every one. This repertoire shows 200,000 to 250,000 clones, over 80% found once; its top ten account for under 0.85%. The CDR3 contains 16 residues. The germline V gene encodes CDR1 MDHEN and CDR2 SYDVKM. The germline V and J ends were trimmed by 3 bases and 0 bases, with 12 bases remaining between them. Sequencing was carried out using PBMCs. The chain links TRBV28 to TRBJ1-5; D remains ambiguous. This receptor was obtained from a boy younger than 10 in good health and CMV-seronegative. The CDR3 DNA is TGTGCCAGCAGTTTTCAACGGACTGATAGCAATCAGCCCCAGCATTTT. It specifies CASSFQRTDSNQPQHF.